This entry concerns a single T cell receptor (beta chain). Its cognate antigen is unknown. These data originate in a study of long-term antiretroviral therapy in people with HIV. Study-wide findings and caveats: Blood, drawn from the mid-2000s to the late 2010s, may reflect older ART regimens.

At minimum, one pre-ART and two post-ART PBMC samples were obtained from each donor. Treatment for all HIV-infected participants took place in the United States. The authors ran the immunoSEQ assay, v3.0, at survey level. The table came from immunoSEQ multiplex PCR; TCRdb's copy has only in-frame clones and leaves some out. This table holds about 39,000 clones, approximately 86% found once. This CDR3 region has 15 residues. Looked up from germline, CDR1 is SGHAT and CDR2 is FQNNGV. The V gene lost 3 bases and the J gene lost 12 bases, with 20 bases spanning the gap. This sequence joins TRBV11-2 and TRBJ2-2, with D unresolved. The sample in question was unsorted PBMCs, obtained just before starting antiretroviral therapy. This receptor was obtained from a woman aged 18-29 years with HIV. In nucleotides, the CDR3 is TGTGCCAGCAGCTTGGTATCCAGAGGTGGTGTTCAGCTGTTTTTT. This translates into CASSLVSRGGVQLFF.